The present T cell receptor beta chain was sequenced within a study of early T cells in non-severe SARS-CoV-2 infection. Germline CDR1 and CDR2: ENHRY and SYGVKD. The CDR3 loop spans 14 amino acids. Trimming removed 0 bases from V and 4 bases from J; junction bases left unmatched: 2. Each CDR3 protein gets one entry after TCRdb re-called the 5' RACE reads with MiXCR. The table lists more than 85,000 distinct CDR3 sequences, over 9.5% of them singletons, with less than 4.5% in the top ten. Sequencing was performed on whole blood, taken at baseline. The rearrangement joins TRBV10-3 to TRBJ2-7, with TRBD2 identical over 8 bases. This receptor was identified in an adult who was a healthcare worker with PCR-confirmed SARS-CoV-2 infection or an uninfected control (not recorded which). CDR3 loop: CAISESAGDYEQYF. As DNA, the CDR3 is TGTGCCATCAGTGAGTCAGCGGGGGATTACGAGCAGTACTTC.